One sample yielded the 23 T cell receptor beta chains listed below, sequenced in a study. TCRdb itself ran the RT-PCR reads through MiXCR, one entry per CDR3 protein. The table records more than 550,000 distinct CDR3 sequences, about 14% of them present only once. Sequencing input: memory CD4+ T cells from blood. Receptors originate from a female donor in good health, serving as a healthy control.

The CDR3 region is CASSPKNTNTEAFF. CDR3 sequence (DNA): TGTGCCAGCAGCCCTAAAAACACGAACACTGAAGCTTTCTTT. The chain links TRBV7-2 to TRBJ1-1; D uncertain. The CDR3 extends over 14 amino acids. V lost 5 bases and J 1 base, leaving 11 bases between the germline ends. Per the germline V gene, CDR1 is SGHTA and CDR2 is FQGNSA.

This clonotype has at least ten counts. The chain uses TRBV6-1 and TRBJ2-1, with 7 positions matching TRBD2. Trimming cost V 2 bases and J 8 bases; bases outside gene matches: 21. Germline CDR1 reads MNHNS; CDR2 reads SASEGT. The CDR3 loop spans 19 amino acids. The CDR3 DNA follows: TGTGCCAGCAGTGAATATTTGTGGGGGGGAGGCATGGGAAGGGATGAGCAGTTCTTC. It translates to CASSEYLWGGGMGRDEQFF.

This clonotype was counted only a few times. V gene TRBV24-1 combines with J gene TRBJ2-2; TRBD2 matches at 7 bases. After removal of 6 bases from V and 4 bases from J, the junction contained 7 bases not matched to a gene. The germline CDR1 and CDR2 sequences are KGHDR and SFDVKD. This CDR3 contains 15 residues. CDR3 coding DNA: TGTGCCACCAGTCGTAGGCGGGAGAGCACCGGGGAGCTGTTTTTT. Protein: CATSRRRESTGELFF.

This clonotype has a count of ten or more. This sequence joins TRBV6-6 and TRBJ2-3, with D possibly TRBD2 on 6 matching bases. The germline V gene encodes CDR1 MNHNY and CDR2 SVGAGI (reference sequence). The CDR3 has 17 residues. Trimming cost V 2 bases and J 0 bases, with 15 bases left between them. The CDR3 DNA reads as TGTGCCAGCAGTTACCCAAAGGGAGGACTTAGCACAGATACGCAGTATTTT. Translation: CASSYPKGGLSTDTQYF.

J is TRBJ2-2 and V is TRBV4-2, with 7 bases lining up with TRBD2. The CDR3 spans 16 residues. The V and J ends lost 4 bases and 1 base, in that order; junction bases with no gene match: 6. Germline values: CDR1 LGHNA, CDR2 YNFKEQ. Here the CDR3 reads CASSRGSGVNTGELFF. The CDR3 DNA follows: TGTGCCAGCAGCCGGGGAAGCGGGGTGAACACCGGGGAGCTGTTTTTT.

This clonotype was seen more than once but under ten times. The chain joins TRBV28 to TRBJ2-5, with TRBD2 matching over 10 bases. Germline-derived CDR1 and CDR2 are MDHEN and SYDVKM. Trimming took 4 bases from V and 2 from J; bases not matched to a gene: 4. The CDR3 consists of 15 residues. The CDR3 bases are TGTGCCAGCAGTTCCCAGCGGGAGGGACAAGAGACCCAGTACTTC. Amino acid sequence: CASSSQREGQETQYF.

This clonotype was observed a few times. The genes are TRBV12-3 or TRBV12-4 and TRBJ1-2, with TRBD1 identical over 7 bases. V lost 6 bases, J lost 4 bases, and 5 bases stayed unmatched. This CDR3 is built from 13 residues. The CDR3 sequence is CASSRDRFYGYTF. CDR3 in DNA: TGTGCCAGCAGCCGGGACAGATTCTATGGCTACACCTTC.

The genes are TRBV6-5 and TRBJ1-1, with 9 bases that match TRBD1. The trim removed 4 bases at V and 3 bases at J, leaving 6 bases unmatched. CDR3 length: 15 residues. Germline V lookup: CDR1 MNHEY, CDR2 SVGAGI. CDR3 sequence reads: CASSSMDRGHTEAFF. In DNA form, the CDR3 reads TGTGCCAGCAGTTCCATGGACAGGGGTCACACTGAAGCTTTCTTT.

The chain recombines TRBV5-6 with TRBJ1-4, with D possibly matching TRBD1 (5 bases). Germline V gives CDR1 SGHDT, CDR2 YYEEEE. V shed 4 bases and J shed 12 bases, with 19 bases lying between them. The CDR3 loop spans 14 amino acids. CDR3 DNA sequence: TGTGCCAGCAGCCCCGGCGGGACTTCCAGGGAACTGTTTTTT. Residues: CASSPGGTSRELFF.

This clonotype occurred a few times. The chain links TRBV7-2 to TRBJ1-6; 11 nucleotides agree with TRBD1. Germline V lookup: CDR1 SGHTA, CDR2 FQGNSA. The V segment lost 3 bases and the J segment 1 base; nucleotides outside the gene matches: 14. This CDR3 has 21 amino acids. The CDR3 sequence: CASSFYQGTGGRGSYNSPLHF. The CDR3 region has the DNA TGTGCCAGCAGCTTCTACCAAGGGACAGGGGGAAGGGGGTCCTATAATTCACCCCTCCACTTT.

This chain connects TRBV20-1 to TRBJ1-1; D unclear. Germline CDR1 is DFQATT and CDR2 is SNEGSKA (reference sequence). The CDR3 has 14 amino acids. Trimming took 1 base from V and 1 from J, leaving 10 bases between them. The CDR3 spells CSARGRITNTEAFF. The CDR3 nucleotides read TGCAGTGCTAGAGGGCGGATAACGAACACTGAAGCTTTCTTT.

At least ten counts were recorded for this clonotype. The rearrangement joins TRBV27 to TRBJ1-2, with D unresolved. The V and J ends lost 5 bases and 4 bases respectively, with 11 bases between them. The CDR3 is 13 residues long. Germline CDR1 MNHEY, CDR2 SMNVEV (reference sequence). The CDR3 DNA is TGTGCCAGCAGTCCCCAGCGATCCTATGGCTACACCTTC. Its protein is CASSPQRSYGYTF.

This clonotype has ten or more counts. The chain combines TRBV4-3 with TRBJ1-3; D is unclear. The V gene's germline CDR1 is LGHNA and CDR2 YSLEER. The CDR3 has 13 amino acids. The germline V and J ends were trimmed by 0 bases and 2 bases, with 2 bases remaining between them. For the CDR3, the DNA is TGCGCCAGCAGCCAAGAACCTGGAAACACCATATATTTT. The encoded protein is CASSQEPGNTIYF.

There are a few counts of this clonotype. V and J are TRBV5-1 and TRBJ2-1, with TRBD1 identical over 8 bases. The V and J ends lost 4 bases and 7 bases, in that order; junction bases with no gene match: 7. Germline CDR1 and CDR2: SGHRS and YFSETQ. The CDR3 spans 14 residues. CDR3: CASSPGTGENEQFF. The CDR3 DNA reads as TGCGCCAGCAGCCCCGGGACAGGAGAAAATGAGCAGTTCTTC.

CDR3 coding DNA: TGTGCCAGCAGCCAGACGGGACAGGGGGATCAGCCCCAGCATTTT. Protein: CASSQTGQGDQPQHF. The chain is built from TRBV3-1 and TRBJ1-5; 11 nucleotides agree with TRBD1. The trim removed 3 bases at V and 5 bases at J, leaving 3 bases unmatched. This CDR3 comprises 15 residues. Germline V gene lookup returns CDR1 LGHDT and CDR2 YNNKEL (reference sequence).

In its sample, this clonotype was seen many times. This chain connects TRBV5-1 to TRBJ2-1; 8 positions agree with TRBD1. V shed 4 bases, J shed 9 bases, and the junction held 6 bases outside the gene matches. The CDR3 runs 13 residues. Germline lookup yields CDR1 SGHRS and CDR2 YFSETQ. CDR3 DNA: TGCGCCAGCAGCCTGGACAGGGAAGGTGAGCAGTTCTTC. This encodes CASSLDREGEQFF.

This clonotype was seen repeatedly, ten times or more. The CDR3 nucleotides read TGCAGTGCTGCTGGCTACGAGCAGTACTTC. This encodes CSAAGYEQYF. The V call is TRBV20-1, the J call TRBJ2-7; no definite D call. V dropped 5 bases and J dropped 3 bases, with 5 bases sitting between them. The V gene's germline CDR1 is DFQATT and CDR2 SNEGSKA (reference sequence). The CDR3 is 10 residues long.

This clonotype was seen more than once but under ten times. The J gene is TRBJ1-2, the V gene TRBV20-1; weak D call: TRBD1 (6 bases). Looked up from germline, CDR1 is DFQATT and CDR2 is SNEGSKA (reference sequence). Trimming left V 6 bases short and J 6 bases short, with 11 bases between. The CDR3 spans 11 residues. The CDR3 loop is CSADSRDGYTF. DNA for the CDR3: TGCAGTGCGGACAGCCGGGATGGCTACACCTTC.

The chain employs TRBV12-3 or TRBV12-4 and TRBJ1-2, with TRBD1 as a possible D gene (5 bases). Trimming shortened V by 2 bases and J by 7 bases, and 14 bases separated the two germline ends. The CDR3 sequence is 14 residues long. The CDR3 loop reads CASSLTGSGAGYTF. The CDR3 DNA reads TGTGCCAGCAGTTTAACGGGATCCGGGGCTGGCTACACCTTC.

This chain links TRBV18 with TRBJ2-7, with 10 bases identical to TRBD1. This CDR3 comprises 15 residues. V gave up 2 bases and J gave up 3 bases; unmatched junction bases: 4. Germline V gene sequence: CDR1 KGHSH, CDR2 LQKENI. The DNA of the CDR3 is TGTGCCAGCTCACCATCGGGACAGGGGTACTACGAGCAGTACTTC. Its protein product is CASSPSGQGYYEQYF.

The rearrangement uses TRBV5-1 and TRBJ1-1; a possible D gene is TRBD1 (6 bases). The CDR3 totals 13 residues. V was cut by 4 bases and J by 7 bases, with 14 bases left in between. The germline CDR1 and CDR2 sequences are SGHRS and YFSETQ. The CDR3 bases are TGCGCCAGCAGCCCCCGGGGGCCTAATGAAGCTTTCTTT. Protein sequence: CASSPRGPNEAFF.

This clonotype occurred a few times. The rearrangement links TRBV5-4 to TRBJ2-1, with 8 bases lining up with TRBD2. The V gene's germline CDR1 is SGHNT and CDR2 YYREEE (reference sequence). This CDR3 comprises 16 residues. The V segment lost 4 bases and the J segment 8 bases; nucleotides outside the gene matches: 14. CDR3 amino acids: CASSRTGTRISDEQFF. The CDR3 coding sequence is TGTGCCAGCAGCCGGACGGGGACTAGGATTTCGGATGAGCAGTTCTTC.

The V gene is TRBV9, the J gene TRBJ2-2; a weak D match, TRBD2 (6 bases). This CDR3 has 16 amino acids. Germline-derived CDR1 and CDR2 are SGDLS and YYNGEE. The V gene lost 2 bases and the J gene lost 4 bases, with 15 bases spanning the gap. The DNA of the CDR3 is TGTGCCAGCAGCGTTTTCGGGAGTATCTCCACCGGGGAGCTGTTTTTT. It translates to CASSVFGSISTGELFF.